The following is a T cell receptor (beta chain) sequence with its context. One end of the junction is discordant with germline, which a read error may explain. Original processing notes: Junction-only sequences produced by ImmunoSEQ had no quality scores, so filtering differed. Profiled with immunoSEQ multiplex PCR; TCRdb holds only in-frame clones, not every one. V and J calls plus clone size are reproduced from that table; the DNA served to infer D and trimming. The table includes millions of clones, about 92% detected once. The sample comes from a study of shared clonotypes between healthy human individuals. Study as a whole: CD4 naive and memory got three plates each, CD8 naive two, CD8 memory one.

Cells designated naive CD8 were CD45RO-negative and were positively selected for CCR7, with terminally differentiated effector memory CD45RA+ cells excluded. Per germline, CDR1 SGHAT and CDR2 FQNNGV. The CDR3 is made up of 15 amino acids. This chain joins TRBV11-2 and TRBJ2-7; 8 nucleotides align to TRBD1. The TCR sequence derives from a man aged 18 to 30 in good health. Some clones in this sample may be carry-over from other donors' samples. The specimen sequenced was naive CD8+ T cells from PBMCs. In DNA, the CDR3 is TGTGCCAGCAGCCTAGAAGAGGACAGGGACTACGAGCAGTACTTC. Translated, it gives CASSLEEDRDYEQYF.